The T cell receptor beta chain under discussion was sequenced for a study of identical twins. Broader study findings: Out-of-frame alpha sequences common to twins exhibited a surplus of low generation probability. Insertions were reduced in abundant cord blood beta clonotypes but not in memory repertoires.

Template switching added a universal primer site, and cDNA bore unique molecular identifiers. TCRdb called the 5' RACE reads again in MiXCR, with one record for every CDR3 protein. The table lists under 250,000 distinct CDR3 sequences, less than 10% of them singletons, with about 5.2% in the top ten. J gave up 4 bases and V 3 bases, and 2 bases lay outside the gene matches. Looked up from germline, CDR1 is LGHNA and CDR2 is YSLEER. The CDR3 runs to 15 residues. On this clonotype: Its matching antigen is unknown.

This receptor was identified in a woman under 30 in good health. Sequencing was performed on memory (CD45RO+) T cells sorted from blood. The chain joins TRBV4-3 to TRBJ2-1; 11 bases map to TRBD2. CDR3 bases: TGCGCCAGCAGCCACGGGACTAGCGGATACAATGAGCAGTTCTTC. The encoded protein is CASSHGTSGYNEQFF.